These 32 T cell receptor beta chains were all obtained from the same sample, sequenced in a study of monozygotic twins with inflammatory bowel disease. TCRdb reworked the 5' RACE reads into one entry per CDR3 protein, no DNA. The sample holds under 350,000 distinct CDR3 sequences. Sequenced sample: blood. The receptors shown here come from a human donor with ulcerative colitis or Crohn's disease, or a healthy co-twin of an affected twin (not recorded which).

The chain is built from TRBV7-2 and TRBJ1-2; TCRdb's assignment of TRBD1 cannot be checked, as there is no DNA. Germline V gene data show CDR1 as SGHTA and CDR2 as FQGNSA. This CDR3 is built from 14 residues. CDR3: CASSPGTPGYGYTF.

The V call is TRBV20-1, the J call TRBJ2-1; no DNA is available, so the TRBD2 call from TCRdb remains unchecked. The CDR3 consists of 16 residues. CDR1 is DFQATT, CDR2 SNEGSKA, per germline (reference sequence). The CDR3 spells CSARDFTLGLAGDQFF.

V usage is TRBV10-3 and J usage is TRBJ2-1; TCRdb indicates TRBD1, and absent DNA this call remains unverified. Germline CDR1 and CDR2: ENHRY and SYGVKD. This CDR3 contains 19 residues. The CDR3: CAIMVGNSGLSSSYNEQFF.

V gene TRBV6-5 combines with J gene TRBJ2-1. Germline CDR1 MNHEY, CDR2 SVGAGI. The CDR3 runs to 12 residues. CDR3: CASSTWGHEQFF.

The rearrangement uses TRBV7-9 and TRBJ2-7; TCRdb outputs TRBD1, but without DNA this stays unchecked. Germline assignment: CDR1 SEHNR and CDR2 FQNEAQ (reference sequence). The CDR3 covers 12 residues. This chain's CDR3 is CAVGDGAYEQYF.

V gene TRBV7-3 combines with J gene TRBJ2-1; TCRdb picks TRBD2, but there is no DNA to check that call. Germline assignment: CDR1 SGHTA and CDR2 FQGTGA. The CDR3 totals 13 residues. The chain's CDR3 is CASSFLRGEEQFF.

This chain uses TRBV5-4 with TRBJ2-1; the D gene TCRdb calls, TRBD2, cannot be checked with no DNA. CDR1 and CDR2 from the germline V gene are SGHNT and YYREEE (reference sequence). This CDR3 contains 16 residues. This CDR3 reads CASSRLGGGSVDEQFF.

The V call is TRBV4-3, the J call TRBJ2-7; TCRdb selects TRBD1, and the lack of DNA leaves this call unchecked. Looked up from germline, CDR1 is LGHNA and CDR2 is YSLEER. CDR3 length equals 16 residues. CDR3 sequence: CASSQAVTGGGYEQYF.

The CDR3 is CASSINRAEQYF. The chain employs TRBV7-2 and TRBJ2-7; TCRdb picks TRBD1, but there is no DNA to check that call. Germline lookup yields CDR1 SGHTA and CDR2 FQGNSA. The CDR3 runs to 12 residues. The variable domain in full, completed from reference TRBV7-2 and TRBJ2-7, reads GAGVSQSPSNKVTEKGKDVELRCDPISGHTALYWYRQSLGQGLEFLIYFQGNSAPDKSGLPSDRFSAERTGGSVSTLTIQRTQQEDSAVYLCASSINRAEQYFGPGTRLTVT.

The chain couples TRBV3-1 to TRBJ2-7. Germline V CDR1 and CDR2: LGHDT, YNNKEL (reference sequence). CDR3 length: 12 amino acids. The CDR3 here is CASSASIYEQYF.

This sequence joins TRBV2 and TRBJ1-2. Per germline, CDR1 SNHLY and CDR2 FYNNEI. CDR3 length: 13 amino acids. The CDR3 region is CASSLQFNYGYTF.

The rearrangement joins TRBV7-2 to TRBJ2-7; checking the TCRdb D call of TRBD1 is not possible without DNA. Looked up from germline, CDR1 is SGHTA and CDR2 is FQGNSA. This CDR3 has 14 amino acids. CDR3 sequence reads: CASSQGQGAYEQYF. Drawing the rest from reference TRBV7-2 and TRBJ2-7, the complete variable domain is GAGVSQSPSNKVTEKGKDVELRCDPISGHTALYWYRQSLGQGLEFLIYFQGNSAPDKSGLPSDRFSAERTGGSVSTLTIQRTQQEDSAVYLCASSQGQGAYEQYFGPGTRLTVT.

The rearrangement joins TRBV20-1 to TRBJ2-1; TCRdb's D call, TRBD2, is unchecked because there is no DNA. CDR1 DFQATT and CDR2 SNEGSKA come from the germline V gene (reference sequence). This CDR3 has 17 amino acids. The CDR3 sequence is CSARDFSGRSSGNEQFF.

The chain has TRBV6-5 and TRBJ2-5; TCRdb lists TRBD1, though no DNA is available to test this call. The length of the CDR3 is 11 residues. The V gene's germline CDR1 is MNHEY and CDR2 SVGAGI. The CDR3 sequence: CASSNGRAQYF.

The V and J genes are TRBV5-1 and TRBJ2-1; the TCRdb call, TRBD1, lacks DNA for checking. The CDR3 covers 13 residues. Germline V lookup: CDR1 SGHRS, CDR2 YFSETQ. The CDR3 protein is CASTRTGGNEQFF.

V gene TRBV5-1 combines with J gene TRBJ2-3; TCRdb indicates TRBD1, and absent DNA this call remains unverified. Per the germline V gene, CDR1 is SGHRS and CDR2 is YFSETQ. The CDR3 spans 14 residues. The CDR3 spells CASSRKGDTDTQYF.

This sequence joins TRBV9 and TRBJ1-1; with no DNA, the TCRdb D assignment of TRBD1 cannot be verified. Germline V lookup: CDR1 SGDLS, CDR2 YYNGEE. The CDR3 sequence is 14 residues long. The CDR3 protein is CASSPTGGGSEAFF.

This chain links TRBV20-1 with TRBJ2-3; lacking DNA, the TRBD1 call made by TCRdb goes unchecked. CDR1 is DFQATT, CDR2 SNEGSKA, per germline (reference sequence). The CDR3 spans 16 residues. CDR3 loop: CSARVIQGRSTDTQYF.

The chain carries TRBV12-3 or TRBV12-4 and TRBJ2-7. The CDR3 is 11 residues long. The CDR3 spells CASSLVREQYF.

V gene TRBV7-2 combines with J gene TRBJ2-1; TCRdb picks TRBD1, but there is no DNA to check that call. CDR1 and CDR2 from the germline V gene are SGHTA and FQGNSA. This CDR3 comprises 14 residues. The CDR3 sequence is CASSRDSSYNEQFF. Complete variable domain (other parts from reference TRBV7-2 and TRBJ2-1): GAGVSQSPSNKVTEKGKDVELRCDPISGHTALYWYRQSLGQGLEFLIYFQGNSAPDKSGLPSDRFSAERTGGSVSTLTIQRTQQEDSAVYLCASSRDSSYNEQFFGPGTRLTVL.

The chain has TRBV5-1 and TRBJ2-3. The germline V gene has CDR1 SGHRS and CDR2 YFSETQ. The CDR3 length is 14 residues. The CDR3 spells CASSLIYSTVTQYF.

CDR3 sequence reads: CASRGLREAFF. V gene TRBV7-9 combines with J gene TRBJ1-1. The length of the CDR3 is 11 residues. Germline CDR1 is SEHNR and CDR2 is FQNEAQ (reference sequence).

V gene TRBV27 combines with J gene TRBJ1-2. The CDR3 totals 14 residues. The germline V gene has CDR1 MNHEY and CDR2 SMNVEV (reference sequence). The CDR3 here is CASSPNAGGTGYTF.

The V gene is TRBV7-9, the J gene TRBJ1-2. The CDR3 is made up of 15 amino acids. The V gene's germline CDR1 is SEHNR and CDR2 FQNEAQ (reference sequence). The CDR3 sequence is CASSLEGRADYGYTF.

The gene calls are TRBV19 and TRBJ2-5. CDR1 LNHDA and CDR2 SQIVND come from the germline V gene (reference sequence). This CDR3 region has 12 residues. This CDR3 reads CASNTGVETQYF.

The rearrangement links TRBV19 to TRBJ2-6; TCRdb proposes TRBD1, but this gene call is untestable without DNA. Germline CDR1 is LNHDA and CDR2 is SQIVND (reference sequence). There are 19 residues in the CDR3. CDR3 in amino acids: CASKGRSKVLSSGANVLTF. Complete variable domain (other parts from reference TRBV19 and TRBJ2-6): DGGITQSPKYLFRKEGQNVTLSCEQNLNHDAMYWYRQDPGQGLRLIYYSQIVNDFQKGDIAEGYSVSREKKESFPLTVTSAQKNPTAFYLCASKGRSKVLSSGANVLTFGAGSRLTVL.

The chain joins TRBV28 to TRBJ1-5; TCRdb's D gene call, TRBD1, goes unchecked for lack of DNA. CDR3 length equals 14 residues. Germline loops: CDR1 MDHEN, CDR2 SYDVKM. The CDR3 region is CASSLREHNQPQHF.

The rearrangement joins TRBV29-1 to TRBJ1-2; TCRdb returns TRBD1, unconfirmable since there is no DNA. Germline V gene data show CDR1 as SQVTM and CDR2 as ANQGSEA. The CDR3 sequence is 16 residues long. The CDR3 reads CSVERRTGNYLGGYTF.

The CDR3 protein is CASSLAVSYGLDYTF. The chain couples TRBV7-9 to TRBJ1-2. The CDR3 loop spans 15 amino acids. CDR1 is SEHNR and CDR2 is FQNEAQ in the germline V gene (reference sequence).

This rearrangement joins TRBV6-2 or TRBV6-3 to TRBJ2-7. CDR3 size: 16 residues. Germline lookup yields CDR1 MNHEY and CDR2 SVGEGT. The CDR3 region is CASSYPVRPSSYEQYF.

This chain joins TRBV6-5 and TRBJ2-7; lacking DNA, the TRBD2 call made by TCRdb goes unchecked. CDR1 and CDR2 from the germline V gene are MNHEY and SVGAGI. The CDR3 runs 13 residues. The CDR3 region is CASSSLVSYEQYF.

The V and J genes are TRBV10-3 and TRBJ2-2; TCRdb's D call, TRBD1, is unchecked because there is no DNA. The CDR3 loop spans 18 amino acids. The germline V gene has CDR1 ENHRY and CDR2 SYGVKD. CDR3 sequence reads: CAISRDRGRAPNTGELFF.